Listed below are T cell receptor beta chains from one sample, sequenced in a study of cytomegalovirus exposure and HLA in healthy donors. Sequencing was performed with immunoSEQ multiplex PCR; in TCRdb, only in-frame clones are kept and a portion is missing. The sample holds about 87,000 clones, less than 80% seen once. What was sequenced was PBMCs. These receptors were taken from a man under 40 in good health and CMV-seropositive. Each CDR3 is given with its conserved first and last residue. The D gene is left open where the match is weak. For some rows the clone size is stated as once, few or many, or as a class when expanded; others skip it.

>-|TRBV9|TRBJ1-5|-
CASSVDGQPQHF
TGTGCCAGCAGCGTAGACGGTCAGCCCCAGCATTTT
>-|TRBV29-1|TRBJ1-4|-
CSVGGTHEKLFF
TGCAGCGTTGGAGGGACACATGAAAAACTGTTTTTT
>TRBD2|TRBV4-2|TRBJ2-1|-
CASSQEKAGVPLNEQFF
TGTGCCAGCAGCCAAGAAAAAGCGGGAGTCCCACTCAATGAGCAGTTCTTC
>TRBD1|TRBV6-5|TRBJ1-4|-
CASRETGYGEKLFF
TGTGCCAGCAGGGAGACAGGGTATGGAGAAAAACTGTTTTTT
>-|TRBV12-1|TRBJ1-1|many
CASSHDSNTEAFF
TGTGCCAGCAGCCACGACAGTAACACTGAAGCTTTCTTT
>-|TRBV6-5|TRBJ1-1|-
CASSPPGQNTEAFF
TGTGCCAGCAGTCCTCCGGGACAGAACACTGAAGCTTTCTTT
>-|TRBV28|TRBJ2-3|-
CASSFGIKEADTQYF
TGTGCCAGCAGTTTCGGGATCAAAGAGGCAGATACGCAGTATTTT
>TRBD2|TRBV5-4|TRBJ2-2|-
CASREGEKTGELFF
TGTGCCTCGCGGGAGGGGGAGAAGACCGGGGAGCTGTTTTTT
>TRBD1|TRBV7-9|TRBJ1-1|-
CASHRGANTEAFF
TGTGCCAGCCACAGGGGGGCTAACACTGAAGCTTTCTTT
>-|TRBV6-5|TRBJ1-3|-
CASSYATQGDTIYF
TGTGCCAGCAGTTACGCAACACAGGGTGACACCATATATTTT
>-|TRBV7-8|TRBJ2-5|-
CASSLDLYGNQETQYF
TGTGCCAGCAGCTTAGATCTATACGGGAACCAAGAGACCCAGTACTTC
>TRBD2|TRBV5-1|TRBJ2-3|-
CASSLGALAGGSDTQYF
TGCGCCAGCAGCTTGGGGGCGCTAGCGGGGGGATCAGATACGCAGTATTTT
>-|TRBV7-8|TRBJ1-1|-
CASSLGENTEAFF
TGTGCCAGCAGCTTAGGAGAGAACACTGAAGCTTTCTTT
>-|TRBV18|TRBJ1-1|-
CASSPLTGTEAFF
TGTGCCAGCTCACCACTTACAGGGACTGAAGCTTTCTTT
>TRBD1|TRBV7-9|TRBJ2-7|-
CASSATGASYEQYF
TGTGCCAGCAGCGCCACAGGGGCCTCCTACGAGCAGTACTTC
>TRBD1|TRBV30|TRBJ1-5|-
CAWRGDRGDQPQNF
TGTGCCTGGAGGGGTGACAGGGGAGATCAGCCCCAGAATTTT
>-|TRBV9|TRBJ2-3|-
CASSVTGSSTDTQYF
TGTGCCAGCAGCGTAACAGGTTCTAGCACAGATACGCAGTATTTT
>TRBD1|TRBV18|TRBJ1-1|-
CASSLGQGRLNTEAFF
TGTGCCAGCTCACTCGGACAGGGAAGGCTGAACACTGAAGCTTTCTTT
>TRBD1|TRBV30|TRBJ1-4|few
CAWSSGTGREKLFF
TGTGCCTGGTCCTCCGGGACAGGGAGAGAAAAACTGTTTTTT
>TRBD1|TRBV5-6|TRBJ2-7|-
CASSYEGGPYEQYF
TGTGCCAGCAGCTATGAAGGGGGCCCGTACGAGCAGTACTTC
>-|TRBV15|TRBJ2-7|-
CATSRDRSYEQYF
TGTGCCACCAGCAGAGATCGGAGTTACGAGCAGTACTTC
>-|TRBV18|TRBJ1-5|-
CASSPTAGPQHF
TGTGCCAGCTCACCAACGGCGGGGCCCCAGCATTTT
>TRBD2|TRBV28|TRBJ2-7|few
CASSLRERKQYF
TGTGCCAGCAGTTTGCGGGAGCGCAAGCAGTACTTC
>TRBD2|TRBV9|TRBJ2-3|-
CASSVAGDFGTDTQYF
TGTGCCAGCAGCGTCGCGGGGGACTTTGGCACAGATACGCAGTATTTT
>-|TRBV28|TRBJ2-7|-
CASSPGAAFIAEQYF
TGTGCCAGCAGTCCAGGGGCCGCATTTATCGCCGAGCAGTACTTC
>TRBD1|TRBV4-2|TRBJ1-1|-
CASRSGGGTEAFF
TGTGCCAGCCGATCAGGGGGCGGAACTGAAGCTTTCTTT
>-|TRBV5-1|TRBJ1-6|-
CASSLANRANSPLHF
TGCGCCAGCAGCTTGGCCAACAGGGCAAATTCACCCCTCCACTTT
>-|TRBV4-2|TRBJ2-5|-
CASSQGLSEQETQYF
TGTGCCAGCAGCCAAGGTTTATCAGAACAAGAGACCCAGTACTTC
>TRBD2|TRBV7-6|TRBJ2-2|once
CASSPVGGYTGELFF
TGTGCCAGCAGCCCGGTCGGGGGGTACACCGGGGAGCTGTTTTTT
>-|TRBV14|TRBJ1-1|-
CASSPRLNTEAFF
TGTGCCAGCAGCCCTAGATTAAACACTGAAGCTTTCTTT
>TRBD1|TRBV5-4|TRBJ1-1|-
CASSGGWGTGTEAFF
TGTGCCAGCAGCGGGGGGTGGGGGACAGGGACTGAAGCTTTCTTT
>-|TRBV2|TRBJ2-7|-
CASTGVSYEQYF
TGTGCCAGCACGGGAGTGTCCTACGAGCAGTACTTC
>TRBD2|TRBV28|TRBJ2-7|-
CASGGAGGGYEQYF
TGTGCCAGCGGGGGAGCGGGAGGGGGCTACGAGCAGTACTTC
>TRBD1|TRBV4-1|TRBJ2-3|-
CASSLLHGTGTDTQYF
TGCGCCAGCAGCCTACTCCACGGGACAGGGACAGATACGCAGTATTTT
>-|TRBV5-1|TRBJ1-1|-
CASSLTDNTEAFF
TGCGCCAGCAGCCTGACAGACAACACTGAAGCTTTCTTT
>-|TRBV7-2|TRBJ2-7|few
CASSRTRTGDPYEQYF
TGTGCCAGCAGTCGGACAAGGACGGGAGACCCCTACGAGCAGTACTTC
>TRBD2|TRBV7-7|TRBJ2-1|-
CASSLRLAGDRNEQFF
TGTGCCAGCAGCTTACGACTAGCGGGAGATAGGAATGAGCAGTTCTTC
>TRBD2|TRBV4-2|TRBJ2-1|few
CASSQDSGGAYNEQFF
TGTGCCAGCAGCCAAGATAGCGGGGGGGCCTACAATGAGCAGTTCTTC
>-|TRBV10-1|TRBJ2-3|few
CASTDSLRGLSTDTQYF
TGCGCCAGCACCGACAGCTTACGTGGGCTTAGCACAGATACGCAGTATTTT
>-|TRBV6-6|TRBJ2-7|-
CASSKGTNYEQYF
TGTGCCAGCAGTAAGGGGACAAACTACGAGCAGTACTTC
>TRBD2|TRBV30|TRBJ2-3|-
CAWSSGSGDTQYF
TGTGCCTGGAGTAGCGGGAGCGGAGATACGCAGTATTTT
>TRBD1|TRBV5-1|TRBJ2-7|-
CASSLDRGEQYF
TGCGCCAGCAGCCTTGACAGGGGCGAGCAGTACTTC
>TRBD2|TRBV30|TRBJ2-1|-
CAGSSGLSYNEQFF
TGTGCCGGTTCTAGCGGCCTCTCCTACAATGAGCAGTTCTTC
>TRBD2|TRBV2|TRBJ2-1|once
CASSRTSGGAGEQFF
TGTGCCAGCAGTCGGACTAGCGGGGGGGCAGGAGAGCAGTTCTTC
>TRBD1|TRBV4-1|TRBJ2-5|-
CASSLDRTQTQYF
TGCGCCAGCAGCTTGGACAGGACCCAGACCCAGTACTTC
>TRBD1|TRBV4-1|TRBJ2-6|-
CASRSDRASGANVLTF
TGCGCCAGCAGGTCTGACAGGGCCTCTGGGGCCAACGTCCTGACTTTC
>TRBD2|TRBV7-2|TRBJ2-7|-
CASSLGLAGEQYF
TGTGCCAGCAGCTTGGGACTAGCTGGCGAGCAGTACTTC
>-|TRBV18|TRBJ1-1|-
CASSPSGGLRKTEAFF
TGTGCCAGCTCACCCTCGGGAGGGCTTAGGAAAACTGAAGCTTTCTTT
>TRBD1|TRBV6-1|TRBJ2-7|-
CASRYGTGSYYEQYF
TGTGCCAGCAGGTACGGGACAGGGTCGTACTACGAGCAGTACTTC
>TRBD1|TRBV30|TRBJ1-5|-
CAWSASGTVNQPQHF
TGTGCCTGGAGTGCATCCGGGACAGTGAATCAGCCCCAGCATTTT